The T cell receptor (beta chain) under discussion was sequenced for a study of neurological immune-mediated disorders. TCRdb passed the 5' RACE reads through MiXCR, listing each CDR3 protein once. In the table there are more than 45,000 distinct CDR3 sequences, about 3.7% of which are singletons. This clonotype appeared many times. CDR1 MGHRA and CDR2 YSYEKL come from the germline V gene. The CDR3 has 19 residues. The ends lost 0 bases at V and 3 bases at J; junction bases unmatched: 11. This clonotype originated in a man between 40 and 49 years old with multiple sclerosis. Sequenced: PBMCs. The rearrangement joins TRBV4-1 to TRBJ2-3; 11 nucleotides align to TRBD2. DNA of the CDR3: TGCGCCAGCAGCCAAGATCCGCCTCCTAGCGGGGGGACAACAGATACGCAGTATTTT. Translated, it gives CASSQDPPPSGGTTDTQYF.